This T cell receptor beta chain comes out of a study of T cell repertoires and HLA-DP antigens. In the case of this clone: The antigen is not known.

TCRdb's copy holds only in-frame clones and misses some; the assay was immunoSEQ multiplex PCR. Here the sample spans over 60,000 clones, 80% being singletons. This clonotype was obtained from a man in his 60s in good health and CMV-seronegative. The specimen was CD4+ T cells from PBMCs.

The CDR3 bases are TGTTCAACGGCGCGACAGGGACAAGAGACCCAGTACTTC. Translation gives CSTARQGQETQYF. The genes are TRBV6-6 and TRBJ2-5, with 7 bases fitting TRBD1. Germline V gives CDR1 MNHNY, CDR2 SVGAGI (reference sequence). There are 13 residues in the CDR3.